This T cell receptor beta chain is from a study of blood T cell repertoires in COVID-19. In the study overall: There were acute and convalescent COVID-19 samples, and they came from the United States, Italy and Spain.

CDR3 length: 15 amino acids. CDR1 KGHSH and CDR2 LQKENI come from the germline V gene. V lost 3 bases, J lost 2 bases, and 6 bases stayed unmatched. Data came from immunoSEQ multiplex PCR; TCRdb stores just in-frame clones and leaves some out. Of around 67,000 clones in the sample, roughly 80% were seen once. The sequenced material came from peripheral blood. This sequence joins TRBV18 and TRBJ2-7; 8 nucleotides agree with TRBD2. The sequence came from a man older than 75 with active COVID-19. The CDR3 nucleotides are TGTGCCAGCTCACCCGATAGCGGGGTGACCTACGAGCAGTACTTC. Amino acids: CASSPDSGVTYEQYF.